The 30 T cell receptor beta chains below come from one sample, sequenced in a study of blood T cell repertoires in COVID-19. TCRdb's copy holds only in-frame clones and misses some; the assay was immunoSEQ multiplex PCR. Of approximately 94,000 clones in the sample, around four fifths were seen once. The sequencing sample was made of peripheral blood. These TCRs come from a man in his 70s with active or convalescent COVID-19.

CDR3 DNA sequence: TGTGCCAGCAGCGGACGAAGCGGGAGTCTCTACGAGCAGTACTTC. The encoded protein is CASSGRSGSLYEQYF. The chain joins TRBV7-2 to TRBJ2-7; the match to TRBD2 covers 8 bases. There are 15 residues in the CDR3. With 5 bases clipped from V and 3 bases from J, the junction kept 9 bases outside the gene matches. Germline values: CDR1 SGHTA, CDR2 FQGNSA.

The chain employs TRBV7-2 and TRBJ1-3, with D perhaps TRBD1 (6 bases). The CDR3 has 17 residues. The V gene's germline CDR1 is SGHTA and CDR2 FQGNSA. With 5 bases removed from V and 0 bases from J, the gap between germline ends came to 17 bases. The chain's CDR3 is CASSLPAGAGSGNTIYF. The CDR3, as DNA: TGTGCCAGCAGCCTCCCCGCGGGGGCCGGCTCTGGAAACACCATATATTTT.

This chain joins TRBV7-8 and TRBJ1-3; D perhaps matches TRBD1 (6 bases). This CDR3 contains 14 residues. Trimming left V 5 bases short and J 1 base short, with 9 bases between. CDR1 SGHVS and CDR2 FQNEAQ come from the germline V gene. CDR3 nucleotide sequence: TGTGCCAGCAGCGTACAGGGTTCTGGAAACACCATATATTTT. The encoded protein is CASSVQGSGNTIYF.

The rearrangement uses TRBV4-3 and TRBJ2-7; 10 bases are a match to TRBD1. The CDR3 is made up of 14 amino acids. Trimming removed 4 bases from V and 4 bases from J; junction bases left unmatched: 4. Germline V CDR1 and CDR2: LGHNA, YSLEER. The CDR3 DNA is TGCGCCAGCAGCCGAGACAGGGGGCCTTACGAGCAGTACTTC. Its protein is CASSRDRGPYEQYF.

This clone has more than one count but fewer than ten. The chain uses TRBV13 and TRBJ2-2; 11 bases fit TRBD2. The CDR3 sequence is 16 residues long. Losses at the gene ends were 5 bases for V and 0 bases for J; bases not matched to a gene: 2. CDR1 is PRHDT, CDR2 FYEKMQ, per germline (reference sequence). CDR3 loop: CASSPGLAANTGELFF. CDR3 sequence (DNA): TGTGCCAGCAGCCCGGGACTAGCGGCGAACACCGGGGAGCTGTTTTTT.

The chain couples TRBV19 to TRBJ1-2; 7 nucleotides line up with TRBD1. The junction had 11 bases not matched to a gene; V was cut back by 5 bases and J by 5 bases. Germline CDR1 is LNHDA and CDR2 is SQIVND (reference sequence). The CDR3 totals 15 residues. As DNA, the CDR3 is TGTGCCAGTAGTCTCTGGTCGGGACAGCCGTATGGCTACACCTTC. Residues: CASSLWSGQPYGYTF.

V is TRBV12-5 and J is TRBJ2-2; 11 nucleotides match TRBD2. Germline V gene data show CDR1 as LGHNT and CDR2 as FRNRAP. Trimming took 5 bases from V and 0 from J; bases not matched to a gene: 20. This CDR3 comprises 22 residues. The CDR3 reads CASGIPLVGLAGGLANTGELFF. CDR3 in DNA: TGTGCTAGTGGTATCCCCCTAGTGGGTCTAGCGGGAGGACTTGCGAACACCGGGGAGCTGTTTTTT.

This clone was seen just once. The rearrangement links TRBV11-2 to TRBJ1-4; the D is unclear. Germline values: CDR1 SGHAT, CDR2 FQNNGV. V was trimmed by 2 bases and J by 3 bases, leaving 13 bases between them. This CDR3 has 16 amino acids. The CDR3 loop reads CASSLLAGIANEKLFF. DNA for the CDR3: TGTGCCAGCAGCTTACTTGCGGGCATTGCTAATGAAAAACTGTTTTTT.

This chain connects TRBV11-2 to TRBJ1-6; 9 positions agree with TRBD1. The germline gives CDR1 SGHAT, CDR2 FQNNGV. V was pared by 4 bases and J by 9 bases, with 10 bases of the junction left unmatched. The CDR3 extends over 16 amino acids. The CDR3 DNA sequence: TGTGCCAGCAGCTCATGGACAGGGGAGGATCGTTCACCCCTCCACTTT. Protein sequence: CASSSWTGEDRSPLHF.

The chain carries TRBV6-5 and TRBJ2-1; 8 bases align to TRBD2. V shed 5 bases and J 9 bases; nucleotides not matched to a gene: 12. Germline V gene data show CDR1 as MNHEY and CDR2 as SVGAGI. This CDR3 has 15 residues. The CDR3 region has the DNA TGTGCCAGCAGTCGACAGAGCGGGAGCGGGTCTGAGCAGTTCTTC. Protein product: CASSRQSGSGSEQFF.

The CDR3 here is CASSLGERERQFF. The CDR3 DNA follows: TGTGCCAGCAGCTTAGGGGAGCGGGAACGACAGTTCTTC. V is TRBV7-2 and J is TRBJ2-1, with 7 positions matching TRBD2. The CDR3 contains 13 residues. The V segment lost 1 base and the J segment 13 bases; nucleotides outside the gene matches: 7. From germline, CDR1 is SGHTA and CDR2 FQGNSA.

This sequence joins TRBV6-1 and TRBJ2-1; D gene ambiguous. Germline CDR1 MNHNS, CDR2 SASEGT. The length of the CDR3 is 14 residues. The V and J ends lost 3 bases and 6 bases respectively, with 12 bases between them. In DNA form, the CDR3 reads TGTGCCAGCAGTGAGTCCGCCAGGCTCAATGAGCAGTTCTTC. Translated, it gives CASSESARLNEQFF.

The V gene is TRBV19, the J gene TRBJ2-2; a weak D match, TRBD2 (6 bases). CDR3 length: 15 amino acids. CDR1 and CDR2 (germline): LNHDA, SQIVND (reference sequence). Trimming took 3 bases from V and 4 from J, leaving 12 bases between them. Here the CDR3 DNA reads TGTGCCAGTAGTATGTCGGGGGTCGGCACCGGGGAGCTGTTTTTT. It yields the protein CASSMSGVGTGELFF.

The chain employs TRBV28 and TRBJ1-1; no clear D. Germline-derived CDR1 and CDR2 are MDHEN and SYDVKM. The ends were cut back, 3 bases at V and 1 base at J, with 9 bases in the middle. The length of the CDR3 is 14 residues. CDR3 loop: CASSFLPGNTEAFF. The CDR3 DNA reads as TGTGCCAGCAGTTTCTTGCCGGGGAACACTGAAGCTTTCTTT. Based on the CDR3 plus reference TRBV28 and TRBJ1-1, the full variable domain is DVKVTQSSRYLVKRTGEKVFLECVQDMDHENMFWYRQDPGLGLRLIYFSYDVKMKEKGDIPEGYSVSREKKERFSLILESASTNQTSMYLCASSFLPGNTEAFFGQGTRLTVV.

The rearrangement joins TRBV4-3 to TRBJ1-1; TRBD1 is a possible D gene (5 bases). The CDR3 runs to 14 residues. CDR1 and CDR2 (germline): LGHNA, YSLEER. V dropped 1 base and J dropped 5 bases, with 11 bases sitting between them. CDR3 DNA sequence: TGCGCCAGCAGCCAAGCTCGGGGGAGGACTGAAGCTTTCTTT. As protein: CASSQARGRTEAFF.

This clone has a single count. CDR3: CASSPTGTGVGYTF. CDR3 sequence (DNA): TGTGCCAGCAGTCCAACCGGGACAGGGGTTGGCTACACCTTC. The chain carries TRBV27 and TRBJ1-2; 10 positions agree with TRBD1. The CDR3 length is 14 residues. Germline V gives CDR1 MNHEY, CDR2 SMNVEV (reference sequence). V was clipped by 5 bases and J by 7 bases; unmatched bases: 7.

This chain joins TRBV5-1 and TRBJ1-6, with TRBD1 identical over 8 bases. The V segment lost 4 bases and the J segment 9 bases; nucleotides outside the gene matches: 12. The CDR3 covers 16 residues. Germline CDR1 and CDR2: SGHRS and YFSETQ. In DNA form, the CDR3 reads TGCGCCAGCAGCCCGACCGGACAGGGAGGTTTTTCACCCCTCCACTTT. This codes for CASSPTGQGGFSPLHF. Filled out from reference TRBV5-1 and TRBJ1-6, the complete variable domain reads KAGVTQTPRYLIKTRGQQVTLSCSPISGHRSVSWYQQTPGQGLQFLFEYFSETQRNKGNFPGRFSGRQFSNSRSEMNVSTLELGDSALYLCASSPTGQGGFSPLHFGNGTRLTVT.

The DNA of the CDR3 is TGTGCCAGCTCACCGGCGGACTTGGGTCTACAGCCCCAGCATTTT. This gives the protein CASSPADLGLQPQHF. This sequence joins TRBV18 and TRBJ1-5; D remains unclear. Germline V CDR1 and CDR2: KGHSH, LQKENI. V gave up 3 bases and J gave up 7 bases, with 16 bases separating them. The CDR3 runs 15 residues.

This chain uses TRBV7-3 with TRBJ2-2; 10 bases align to TRBD2. The V gene's germline CDR1 is SGHTA and CDR2 FQGTGA. The length of the CDR3 is 18 residues. After removal of 3 bases from V and 1 base from J, the junction contained 8 bases not matched to a gene. The CDR3 here is CASSFKPGLAQNTGELFF. CDR3 nucleotide sequence: TGTGCCAGCAGCTTTAAGCCGGGACTAGCGCAGAACACCGGGGAGCTGTTTTTT.

The genes are TRBV7-2 and TRBJ2-7; a possible D gene is TRBD2 (6 bases). The CDR3 length is 15 residues. The germline V gene encodes CDR1 SGHTA and CDR2 FQGNSA. Trimming removed 5 bases from V and 3 bases from J, with 17 bases in between. The CDR3 region is CASSGGRRGNYEQYF. The CDR3, as DNA: TGTGCCAGCAGCGGGGGGAGGAGGGGAAACTACGAGCAGTACTTC.

V is TRBV9 and J is TRBJ1-2; TRBD1 aligns across 10 bases. The CDR3 loop spans 14 amino acids. From germline, CDR1 is SGDLS and CDR2 YYNGEE. Unmatched junction bases numbered 6, after V lost 6 bases and J lost 4 bases. CDR3 protein: CASNRGDRGYGYTF. The CDR3 nucleotides are TGTGCCAGCAACCGAGGGGACAGGGGCTATGGCTACACCTTC.

The chain is built from TRBV10-3 and TRBJ1-2, with D hard to call. Germline-derived CDR1 and CDR2 are ENHRY and SYGVKD. Trimming removed 0 bases at V and 7 bases at J, with 9 bases between. The CDR3 is 13 residues long. The CDR3 region has the DNA TGTGCCATCAGTGAGTCGAGAGGGATTGGCTACACCTTC. Residues: CAISESRGIGYTF.

V and J are TRBV2 and TRBJ1-4, with a weak D call TRBD1 (5 bases). V shed 6 bases and J shed 7 bases, with 15 bases lying between them. The CDR3 length is 14 residues. The germline gives CDR1 SNHLY, CDR2 FYNNEI. CDR3 nucleotides: TGTGCCAGCAGGATGGGCCCCCAGGGTGAAAAACTGTTTTTT. Its protein product is CASRMGPQGEKLFF.

The CDR3 loop is CATRQGINSPLHF. DNA for the CDR3: TGTGCCACTCGACAGGGGATAAATTCACCCCTCCACTTT. V is TRBV10-3 and J is TRBJ1-6, with 8 bases matching TRBD1. This CDR3 region has 13 residues. V trimming: 10 bases; J trimming: 7 bases; junction bases outside the gene matches: 6. Germline lookup yields CDR1 ENHRY and CDR2 SYGVKD.

This rearrangement joins TRBV5-6 to TRBJ1-1; TRBD1 matches at 7 bases. This CDR3 comprises 15 residues. The germline CDR1 and CDR2 sequences are SGHDT and YYEEEE. V shed 4 bases, J shed 1 base, and the junction held 7 bases outside the gene matches. In DNA form, the CDR3 reads TGTGCCAGCAGCAGCCTGACAGGGCAGAACACTGAAGCTTTCTTT. Its translation is CASSSLTGQNTEAFF.

The chain couples TRBV7-2 to TRBJ1-6; D call uncertain. CDR3 length equals 16 residues. Deletions cut 1 base from V and 6 bases from J, with 13 bases between. In germline, CDR1 is SGHTA, CDR2 FQGNSA. For the CDR3, the DNA is TGTGCCAGCAGCTTAGTGTCCGGGGTTCTTAATTCACCCCTCCACTTT. As protein: CASSLVSGVLNSPLHF.

This clone occurred once. This chain joins TRBV5-5 and TRBJ2-7; the match to TRBD1 covers 7 bases. The trim removed 0 bases at V and 3 bases at J, leaving 6 bases unmatched. The CDR3 totals 15 residues. Germline-derived CDR1 and CDR2 are SGHKS and YYEKEE (reference sequence). CDR3 sequence reads: CASSLGFYRGYEQYF. The CDR3 bases are TGTGCCAGCAGCTTGGGCTTCTACAGGGGCTACGAGCAGTACTTC.

V and J are TRBV25-1 and TRBJ1-1; 7 positions agree with TRBD1. CDR3 length: 16 residues. Germline V gives CDR1 MGHDK, CDR2 SYGVNS. V lost 2 bases to trimming and J lost 0 bases; unmatched junction nucleotides: 6. The CDR3 sequence is CASSEMGQNMNTEAFF. CDR3 in DNA: TGTGCCAGCAGTGAAATGGGACAGAACATGAACACTGAAGCTTTCTTT.

This chain links TRBV19 with TRBJ2-1; 12 bases fit TRBD2. Per the germline V gene, CDR1 is LNHDA and CDR2 is SQIVND (reference sequence). The CDR3 extends over 15 amino acids. V shed 11 bases, J shed 5 bases, and the junction held 10 bases outside the gene matches. The CDR3 loop reads CACQGGLAGHNEQFF. The CDR3 DNA is TGTGCCTGTCAAGGGGGACTAGCGGGTCACAATGAGCAGTTCTTC.

V gene TRBV24-1 combines with J gene TRBJ2-3; tentatively, D is TRBD2 (6 bases). The V end was cut by 11 bases, the J end by 5 bases, with 19 bases between. CDR3 length equals 14 residues. Germline V gives CDR1 KGHDR, CDR2 SFDVKD. The CDR3 spells CASAGPGVGDTQYF. In DNA, the CDR3 is TGTGCCAGCGCGGGACCCGGAGTTGGAGATACGCAGTATTTT.